This record concerns one T cell receptor beta chain sequence. This clonotype was seen more than once but under ten times. Its specific antigen is unknown. No base quality information exists; no much larger clone differs at one position. The data are from a study of response to subunit inactivated influenza vaccine (dated by TCRdb to 2016 to 2019). In the study overall: To follow how T cells responded to a trivalent subunit inactivated influenza vaccine, the researchers relied on deep quantitative profiling of the T cell receptor repertoire.

The library was generated by RT-PCR. The listed sequencing device is Illumina HiSeq 2500. TCRdb trimmed public reads at Q25 via fastp, called clones via MiXCR and kept in-frame beta chains. CDR3 protein sequences are deduplicated, and each keeps its most common genes and DNA. For this sample there are some 520,000 distinct CDR3 sequences; 15% to 20% appear just once. The ten largest account for about 3% of the sample. Overall study outcomes, separate from this receptor: The authors suggested that each seasonal influenza vaccination may recruit only a limited number of new T cells.

The junction carries 10 bases between V and J, which are trimmed by 1 base and 5 bases respectively. The CDR3, from cysteine to phenylalanine, totals 14 residues. The entry retains the CDR3 DNA only, 42 bases that are in frame from base 1. The germline V gene sets CDR1 to ENHRY and CDR2 to SYGVKD. This sequence originates from a man in his fifties or sixties who received an inactivated influenza vaccine. Donor details come from another sample of the same person, matched by shared clones. The rearrangement joined TRBV10-3 to TRBJ2-3; the D gene is perhaps TRBD1 or TRBD2, as each covers 5 bases. Sequencing was performed on CD4+ T cells sorted from PBMCs, taken roughly 24 months after vaccination. CDR3 region: CAISELTAVDTQYF. The nucleotide sequence is TGTGCCATCAGTGAGTTGACAGCGGTAGATACGCAGTATTTT.